Each of the 26 T cell receptor beta chains below was sequenced from the same sample in a study of T cells in Graves' hyperthyroidism and ophthalmopathy (dated by TCRdb to the late 2010s). Receptor amplification or capture employed multiplex PCR. Reads for this sample came from an Illumina HiSeq 2000. TCR beta CDR3 regions were amplified from RNA transcripts. The TCR CDR3 was subjected to a first round of RT-PCR using the HTBI primer set and the Qiagen OneStep RT-PCR kit. TCRdb reprocessing: public reads trimmed at Q25 with fastp, clones called with MiXCR, in-frame beta chains kept. Every distinct CDR3 protein forms one entry, paired with its most common genes and DNA. The sample data list fewer than 900,000 distinct CDR3 sequences, and around 19% of these were observed just once. The ten largest account for 16% of the sample. The source material was blood. These receptors all stem from a woman between 50 and 59 years old with Graves' hyperthyroidism that later progressed to Graves' ophthalmopathy.

The table lists this clonotype with many counts. Its ends do not fully match the called genes, so a read error is possible. The chain couples TRBV30 to TRBJ1-2; D is uncertain. The length of the CDR3 is 14 residues. In germline, CDR1 is GTSNPN, CDR2 SVGIG (reference sequence). This CDR3 is CAWRENARNSGYTF. DNA of the CDR3: TGTGCCTGGAGGGAGAACGCCAGGAACTCTGGCTACACCTTC.

This clonotype came up many times. The V call is TRBV7-2, the J call TRBJ2-5; 7 bases map to TRBD2. The CDR3 is made up of 14 amino acids. Trimming cost V 1 base and J 2 bases; bases outside gene matches: 1. The germline gives CDR1 SGHTA, CDR2 FQGNSA. As DNA, the CDR3 is TGTGCCAGCAGCTTAGAAGCGGGGCAAGAGACCCAGTACTTC. It is translated as CASSLEAGQETQYF.

The chain has TRBV20-1 and TRBJ1-1, with D uncertain. In germline, CDR1 is DFQATT, CDR2 SNEGSKA (reference sequence). V was cut by 3 bases and J by 4 bases, with 12 bases left in between. The CDR3 sequence is 13 residues long. The CDR3 nucleotides read TGCAGTGCTAGGGATCCTTGGGGCACTGAAGCTTTCTTT. Its protein is CSARDPWGTEAFF.

With regard to this clonotype: The CDR3 end shows no conserved phenylalanine or tryptophan, and so a read error is likely. The chain combines TRBV7-9 with TRBJ1-2; 9 bases map to TRBD1. Germline assignment: CDR1 SEHNR and CDR2 FQNEAQ (reference sequence). V was clipped by 4 bases and J by 4 bases; unmatched bases: 7. The CDR3 runs 15 residues. CDR3 amino acids: CASSWETGGGYGYTL. The DNA of the CDR3 is TGTGCCAGCAGCTGGGAGACAGGGGGGGGCTATGGCTACACCTTA.

The chain links TRBV12-3 or TRBV12-4 to TRBJ2-1; 10 bases line up with TRBD2. The CDR3 length is 14 residues. Germline trimming cut 6 bases from V and 9 bases from J; bases unmatched to any gene: 8. CDR3 loop: CASRGSGRISEQFF. CDR3 bases: TGTGCCAGCAGAGGTAGCGGGAGGATCAGTGAGCAGTTCTTC.

This clonotype was detected only a few times. The chain has TRBV6-1 and TRBJ2-5; D may be TRBD1 or TRBD2 (5 bases each). The CDR3 totals 14 residues. The germline V gene has CDR1 MNHNS and CDR2 SASEGT. Trimming stripped 5 bases from V and 4 bases from J, with 14 bases between. CDR3 nucleotide sequence: TGTGCCAGCAGTATCCCGGGACGGCTAGAGACCCAGTACTTC. The encoded protein is CASSIPGRLETQYF.

The chain uses TRBV30 and TRBJ1-5; no clear D. Germline V lookup: CDR1 GTSNPN, CDR2 SVGIG (reference sequence). Between the trimmed V and J ends, which lost 3 bases and 4 bases, there was a span of 10 bases. The CDR3 has 13 amino acids. CDR3 in amino acids: CAWRTRDNQPQHF. Written as DNA, the CDR3 is TGTGCCTGGAGGACAAGAGATAATCAGCCCCAGCATTTT.

The chain is built from TRBV5-1 and TRBJ1-5, with a tentative D call TRBD1 (6 bases). This CDR3 is 15 amino acids long. Trimming shortened V by 0 bases and J by 6 bases, and 13 bases separated the two germline ends. CDR1 SGHRS and CDR2 YFSETQ come from the germline V gene. DNA of the CDR3: TGCGCCAGCAGCTTGGAGGGGGACGGTAGTCAGCCCCAGCATTTT. Translation: CASSLEGDGSQPQHF.

This clonotype showed up many times. The CDR3 here is CAWRGPPYNEQFF. CDR3 sequence (DNA): TGTGCCTGGAGGGGGCCCCCCTACAATGAGCAGTTCTTC. This chain joins TRBV30 and TRBJ2-1, with a tentative D call TRBD1 (5 bases). The CDR3 is 13 residues long. CDR1 and CDR2 (germline): GTSNPN, SVGIG (reference sequence). With 3 bases removed from V and 2 bases from J, the gap between germline ends came to 8 bases.

This clonotype was recorded a few times. The chain carries TRBV6-2 or TRBV6-3 and TRBJ2-7, with D hard to call. This CDR3 comprises 13 residues. Between the trimmed V and J ends, which lost 7 bases and 0 bases, there was a span of 10 bases. Germline assignment: CDR1 MNHEY and CDR2 SVGEGT. DNA of the CDR3: TGTGCCAGCAACCCCGGGCCCTCCTACGAGCAGTACTTC. This sequence encodes CASNPGPSYEQYF.

The chain carries TRBV7-2 and TRBJ1-2; weak D call: TRBD1 (6 bases). CDR1 and CDR2 (germline): SGHTA, FQGNSA. This CDR3 region has 14 residues. Trimming shortened V by 3 bases and J by 3 bases, and 11 bases separated the two germline ends. CDR3 region: CASSFTSGDYGYTF. CDR3 coding DNA: TGTGCCAGCAGCTTCACTTCAGGGGACTATGGCTACACCTTC.

The chain has TRBV6-1 and TRBJ2-5; TRBD1 is a possible D gene (5 bases). Trimming cost V 4 bases and J 4 bases, with 10 bases left between them. CDR1 MNHNS and CDR2 SASEGT come from the germline V gene. The CDR3 spans 13 residues. The CDR3 region is CASSARALETQYF. CDR3 bases: TGTGCCAGCAGTGCCAGGGCTCTAGAGACCCAGTACTTC.

The chain carries TRBV5-1 and TRBJ1-3; D is ambiguous. Germline CDR1 and CDR2: SGHRS and YFSETQ. This CDR3 comprises 16 residues. Trimming stripped 1 base from V and 0 bases from J, with 11 bases between. Written as DNA, the CDR3 is TGCGCCAGCAGCTTGACGACGAGGCCCTCTGGAAACACCATATATTTT. It yields the protein CASSLTTRPSGNTIYF.

This clonotype was seen repeatedly, ten times or more. The V and J genes are TRBV30 and TRBJ2-1, with D possibly being TRBD1 or TRBD2 (5 bases each). V lost 5 bases, J lost 3 bases, and 11 bases lay in between. The CDR3 runs to 13 residues. From germline, CDR1 is GTSNPN and CDR2 SVGIG (reference sequence). The CDR3 loop reads CAWAGTDYNEQFF. The CDR3 nucleotides read TGTGCCTGGGCCGGGACGGACTACAATGAGCAGTTCTTC.

Only a few counts were recorded for this clonotype. The chain carries TRBV3-1 and TRBJ1-2; 8 bases fit TRBD1. The germline V gene has CDR1 LGHDT and CDR2 YNNKEL (reference sequence). Trimming cost V 1 base and J 0 bases; bases outside gene matches: 4. The CDR3 is 16 residues long. CDR3 DNA: TGTGCCAGCAGCCAAGTCCCGGGACAGGCTAACTATGGCTACACCTTC. Its translation is CASSQVPGQANYGYTF. The variable domain in full, completed from reference TRBV3-1 and TRBJ1-2, reads DTAVSQTPKYLVTQMGNDKSIKCEQNLGHDTMYWYKQDSKKFLKIMFSYNNKELIINETVPNRFSPKSPDKAHLNLHINSLELGDSAVYFCASSQVPGQANYGYTFGSGTRLTVV.

The rearrangement joins TRBV7-9 to TRBJ2-5, with 8 nucleotides matching TRBD2. The CDR3 contains 13 residues. Germline loops: CDR1 SEHNR, CDR2 FQNEAQ (reference sequence). The J segment lost 7 bases and the V segment lost 8 bases, leaving 9 bases of the junction unmatched. Here the CDR3 reads CASGEAGVGTQYF. The CDR3 DNA follows: TGTGCCAGCGGAGAAGCGGGGGTAGGGACCCAGTACTTC.

The table lists this clonotype with a count of one. This chain connects TRBV7-2 to TRBJ2-3; D perhaps matches TRBD2 (6 bases). The CDR3 covers 16 residues. Trimming shortened V by 2 bases and J by 1 base, and 13 bases separated the two germline ends. Germline V lookup: CDR1 SGHTA, CDR2 FQGNSA. The CDR3 nucleotides are TGTGCCAGCAGCTTAAGGCTAGCGCTAGGCACAGATACGCAGTATTTT. This translates into CASSLRLALGTDTQYF.

The J gene is TRBJ1-1, the V gene TRBV5-1; tentatively, D is TRBD1 (5 bases). CDR3 size: 15 residues. Germline CDR1 SGHRS, CDR2 YFSETQ. Trimming took 4 bases from V and 6 from J, leaving 19 bases between them. CDR3: CASSTTPQGTPEAFF. CDR3 in DNA: TGCGCCAGCAGCACAACGCCCCAGGGAACGCCTGAAGCTTTCTTT.

In its sample, this clonotype was seen a few times. This chain links TRBV5-1 with TRBJ2-1; D may be TRBD1 or TRBD2 (5 bases each). The CDR3 has 16 residues. Trimming removed 4 bases from V and 4 bases from J, with 18 bases in between. CDR1 SGHRS and CDR2 YFSETQ come from the germline V gene. The CDR3 sequence: CASSLDQGSGYNEQFF. The CDR3 DNA reads as TGCGCCAGCAGCCTCGATCAGGGCTCGGGGTACAATGAGCAGTTCTTC.

This clonotype was seen many times. The chain is built from TRBV6-1 and TRBJ1-1; possibly TRBD1 for D (5 bases). V shed 0 bases and J shed 0 bases, with 11 bases lying between them. The CDR3 extends over 16 amino acids. From germline, CDR1 is MNHNS and CDR2 SASEGT. For the CDR3, the DNA is TGTGCCAGCAGTGAAGCCGGGGGGACGGTGAACACTGAAGCTTTCTTT. The encoded protein is CASSEAGGTVNTEAFF.

This clonotype was seen at least ten times. The V gene is TRBV20-1, the J gene TRBJ1-1; D remains ambiguous. This CDR3 has 12 amino acids. Between the trimmed V and J ends, which lost 3 bases and 0 bases, there was a span of 5 bases. Germline CDR1 and CDR2: DFQATT and SNEGSKA (reference sequence). CDR3 sequence: CSARAVNTEAFF. The CDR3 region has the DNA TGCAGTGCTAGGGCAGTGAACACTGAAGCTTTCTTT.

This clonotype was seen at least ten times. V and J are TRBV3-1 and TRBJ1-2; D call uncertain. Germline CDR1 is LGHDT and CDR2 is YNNKEL (reference sequence). There are 11 residues in the CDR3. Trimming left V 0 bases short and J 8 bases short, with 4 bases between. CDR3 region: CASSQEKGYTF. CDR3 coding DNA: TGTGCCAGCAGCCAAGAGAAGGGCTACACCTTC.

This clonotype has at least ten counts. The DNA of the CDR3 is TGTGCCAGCAGCTTCAGGCAGGGATACAATGAGCAGTTCTTC. Its protein is CASSFRQGYNEQFF. The rearrangement joins TRBV5-8 to TRBJ2-1; possible D gene TRBD1, 5 bases. CDR3 size: 14 residues. The V and J ends lost 2 bases and 4 bases respectively, with 10 bases between them. Germline V gene lookup returns CDR1 SGHTS and CDR2 YDEGEE.

A few counts support this clonotype. The chain employs TRBV6-1 and TRBJ2-7, with D tentatively TRBD1 or TRBD2 (5 bases each). The germline V gene encodes CDR1 MNHNS and CDR2 SASEGT. V was trimmed by 7 bases and J by 2 bases, leaving 15 bases between them. The CDR3 runs to 14 residues. The CDR3 DNA sequence: TGTGCCAGCAAAATAGTGGGGGAAACCTACGAGCAGTACTTC. It is translated as CASKIVGETYEQYF.

V usage is TRBV11-2 and J usage is TRBJ1-2; 9 positions agree with TRBD1. The germline V gene has CDR1 SGHAT and CDR2 FQNNGV. The CDR3 is 17 amino acids. Trimming removed 2 bases from V and 1 base from J; junction bases left unmatched: 8. CDR3 nucleotide sequence: TGTGCCAGCAGCTTACACAGGGGGCGGTCGGGTAACTATGGCTACACCTTC. This encodes CASSLHRGRSGNYGYTF.

This clonotype has at least ten counts. The chain employs TRBV3-1 and TRBJ1-2; D is undetermined. The CDR3 spans 14 residues. V gave up 6 bases and J gave up 2 bases, with 13 bases separating them. Germline assignment: CDR1 LGHDT and CDR2 YNNKEL (reference sequence). Here the CDR3 reads CASSQNTANYGYTF. The CDR3 DNA follows: TGTGCCAGCAGTCAGAACACAGCAAACTATGGCTACACCTTC. The entire variable domain, with the rest obtained from reference TRBV3-1 and TRBJ1-2, is as follows: DTAVSQTPKYLVTQMGNDKSIKCEQNLGHDTMYWYKQDSKKFLKIMFSYNNKELIINETVPNRFSPKSPDKAHLNLHINSLELGDSAVYFCASSQNTANYGYTFGSGTRLTVV.